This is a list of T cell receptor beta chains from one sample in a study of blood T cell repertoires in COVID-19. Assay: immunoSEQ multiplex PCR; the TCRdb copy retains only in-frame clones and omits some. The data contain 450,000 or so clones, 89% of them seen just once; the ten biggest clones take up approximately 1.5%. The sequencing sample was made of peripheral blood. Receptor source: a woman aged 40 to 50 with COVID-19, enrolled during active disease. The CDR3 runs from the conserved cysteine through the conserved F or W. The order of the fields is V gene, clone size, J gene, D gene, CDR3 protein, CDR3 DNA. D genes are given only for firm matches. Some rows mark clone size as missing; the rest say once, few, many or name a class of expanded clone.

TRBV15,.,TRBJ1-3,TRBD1,CATSRANHRGGNTIYF,TGTGCCACCAGCAGAGCCAACCACAGGGGAGGAAACACCATATATTTT
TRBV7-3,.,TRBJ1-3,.,CASSLIPRTATGNTIYF,TGTGCCAGCAGCTTAATACCCAGGACAGCTACTGGAAACACCATATATTTT
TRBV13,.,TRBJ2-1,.,CASSLIGVSYNEQFF,TGTGCCAGCAGCTTAATAGGAGTCTCCTACAATGAGCAGTTCTTC
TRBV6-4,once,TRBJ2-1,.,CASSPTGNSYNEQFF,TGTGCCAGCAGCCCGACAGGCAATTCCTACAATGAGCAGTTCTTC
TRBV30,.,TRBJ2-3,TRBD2,CASTRGGTDTQYF,TGTGCCTCCACGCGGGGGGGCACAGATACGCAGTATTTT
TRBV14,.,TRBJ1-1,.,CASSYRDTEAFF,TGTGCCAGCAGTTACAGGGACACTGAAGCTTTCTTT
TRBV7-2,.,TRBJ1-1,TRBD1,CASSERRGTPEAFF,TGTGCCAGCAGCGAGCGCAGGGGGACCCCAGAAGCTTTCTTT
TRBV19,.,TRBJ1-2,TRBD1,CASSDRDSTYGYTF,TGTGCCAGTAGTGACCGGGACAGCACTTATGGCTACACCTTC
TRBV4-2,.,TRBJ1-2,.,CASSPMRVVYGYTF,TGTGCCAGCAGCCCCATGAGGGTGGTCTATGGCTACACCTTC
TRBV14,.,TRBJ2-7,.,CASSPLQGYEQYF,TGTGCCAGCAGCCCGCTCCAGGGCTACGAGCAGTACTTC
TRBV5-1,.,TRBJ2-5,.,CASRSAGSKETQYF,TGCGCCAGCCGCTCGGCGGGGTCAAAGGAGACCCAGTACTTC
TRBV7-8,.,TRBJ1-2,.,CASSHVTGTNYGYTF,TGTGCCAGCAGCCATGTGACCGGGACTAACTATGGCTACACCTTC
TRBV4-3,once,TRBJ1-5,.,CASSQVYYQPQHF,TGCGCCAGCAGCCAAGTATACTATCAGCCCCAGCATTTT
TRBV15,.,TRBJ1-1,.,CATSRDIGTCDF,TGTGCCACCAGCAGAGATATAGGGACTTGCGACTTT
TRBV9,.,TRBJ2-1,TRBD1,CASNPGTGLVDEQFF,TGTGCCAGCAACCCCGGGACAGGCCTAGTCGATGAGCAGTTCTTC
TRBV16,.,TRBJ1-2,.,CASSLRAGYTF,TGTGCCAGCAGCTTACGAGCTGGCTACACCTTC
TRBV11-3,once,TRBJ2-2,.,CASSRTGELFF,TGTGCCAGCAGCCGCACCGGGGAGCTGTTTTTT
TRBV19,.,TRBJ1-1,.,CASSPATGTEAFF,TGTGCCAGTAGCCCCGCGACAGGCACTGAAGCTTTCTTT
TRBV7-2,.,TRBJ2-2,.,CASSRRQAANTGELFF,TGTGCCAGCAGCCGGAGACAGGCAGCGAACACCGGGGAGCTGTTTTTT
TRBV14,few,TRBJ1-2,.,CASSQVGAAGGAYGYTF,TGTGCCAGCAGCCAAGTTGGGGCCGCGGGGGGCGCTTATGGCTACACCTTC
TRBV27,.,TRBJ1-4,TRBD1,CASALGTGATNEKLFF,TGTGCCAGTGCCCTAGGGACAGGGGCTACTAATGAAAAACTGTTTTTT
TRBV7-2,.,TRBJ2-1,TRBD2,CASSLEWSSGDNEQFF,TGTGCCAGCAGCTTAGAATGGTCTAGCGGGGACAATGAGCAGTTCTTC
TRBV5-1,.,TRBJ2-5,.,CASSLRRELETQYF,TGCGCCAGCAGCTTGAGGAGGGAGTTAGAGACCCAGTACTTC
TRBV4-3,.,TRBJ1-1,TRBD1,CASSRSKGDSLNTEAFF,TGCGCCAGCAGCCGCTCTAAAGGGGACAGTTTGAACACTGAAGCTTTCTTT
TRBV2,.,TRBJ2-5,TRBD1,CASRARQGGKETQYF,TGTGCCAGCAGGGCTAGACAGGGGGGAAAAGAGACCCAGTACTTC
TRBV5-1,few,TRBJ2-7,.,CASSLPDRHEQYF,TGCGCCAGCAGCTTGCCGGACAGACACGAGCAGTACTTC
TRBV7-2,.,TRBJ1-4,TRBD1,CASSLLGQSNEKLFF,TGTGCCAGCAGCTTGTTGGGACAGTCCAATGAAAAACTGTTTTTT
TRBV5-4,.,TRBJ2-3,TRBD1,CASSLATGGGSTDTQYF,TGTGCCAGCAGCTTGGCGACAGGGGGCGGAAGCACAGATACGCAGTATTTT
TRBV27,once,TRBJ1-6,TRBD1,CASSLRTGNSPLHF,TGTGCCAGCAGTTTACGGACAGGGAATTCACCCCTCCACTTT
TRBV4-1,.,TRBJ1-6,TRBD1,CASSQSGDRGSWNSPLHF,TGCGCCAGCAGCCAAAGTGGGGACAGGGGGAGTTGGAATTCACCCCTCCACTTT
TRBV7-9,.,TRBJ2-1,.,CASSLARGYNEQFF,TGTGCCAGCAGCTTGGCCAGGGGATACAATGAGCAGTTCTTC
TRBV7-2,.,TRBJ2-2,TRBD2,CASSVSGGTGELFF,TGTGCCAGCAGCGTTTCGGGGGGCACCGGGGAGCTGTTTTTT
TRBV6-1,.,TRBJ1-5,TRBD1,CASSDGTGNDQPQHF,TGTGCCAGCAGTGACGGGACAGGGAATGATCAGCCCCAGCATTTT
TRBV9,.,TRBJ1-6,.,CASSVAGGDRSPLHF,TGTGCCAGCAGCGTAGCTGGAGGGGATCGTTCACCCCTCCACTTT
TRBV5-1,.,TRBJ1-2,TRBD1,CASSLAGQGRGGYTF,TGCGCCAGCAGCTTGGCGGGACAGGGAAGGGGTGGCTACACCTTC
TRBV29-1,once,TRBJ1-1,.,CSVIRNTEAFF,TGCAGCGTTATTAGGAACACTGAAGCTTTCTTT
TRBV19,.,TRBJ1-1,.,CASSEAANTEAFF,TGTGCCAGTTCGGAGGCGGCGAACACTGAAGCTTTCTTT
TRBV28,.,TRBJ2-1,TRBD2,CASSLLLAGSNEQFF,TGTGCCAGCAGCTTACTCCTAGCGGGCTCCAATGAGCAGTTCTTC
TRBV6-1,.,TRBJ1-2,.,CASSEGQGSNTF,TGTGCCAGCAGTGAAGGTCAGGGTTCCAACACCTTC
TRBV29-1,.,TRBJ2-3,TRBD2,CSVVAWGGNTDTQYF,TGCAGCGTTGTCGCTTGGGGGGGGAACACAGATACGCAGTATTTT
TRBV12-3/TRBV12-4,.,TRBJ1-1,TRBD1,CASRKDRGTEAFF,TGTGCCAGCAGGAAAGACAGGGGGACTGAAGCTTTCTTT
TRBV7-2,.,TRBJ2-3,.,CASSFGSPVDTQYF,TGTGCCAGCAGCTTTGGTTCCCCGGTTGATACGCAGTATTTT
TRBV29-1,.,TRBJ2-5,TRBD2,CSVDLSSGGPKIYF,TGCAGCGTTGACCTAAGCAGCGGGGGCCCGAAGATCTACTTC
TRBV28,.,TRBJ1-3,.,CASSLPGLSFSGNTIYF,TGTGCCAGCAGTTTACCGGGACTTTCCTTCTCTGGAAACACCATATATTTT
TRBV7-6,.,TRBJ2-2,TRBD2,CASSPTPLHIAGVNTGELFF,TGTGCCAGCAGCCCAACCCCCCTCCACATAGCGGGAGTAAACACCGGGGAGCTGTTTTTT
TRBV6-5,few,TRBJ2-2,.,CASSYWPIYTGELFF,TGTGCCAGCAGTTACTGGCCAATTTACACCGGGGAGCTGTTTTTT
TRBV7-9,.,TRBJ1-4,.,CASSQKTTNEKLFF,TGTGCCAGCAGCCAGAAGACAACTAATGAAAAACTGTTTTTT
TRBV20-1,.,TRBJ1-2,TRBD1,CSAGQGQGYTF,TGCAGTGCTGGACAGGGTCAGGGCTACACCTTC